These 30 T cell receptor beta chains were sequenced from one sample in a study of siplizumab effects on memory and regulatory T cells. Profiling relied on immunoSEQ multiplex PCR, and the TCRdb table lists in-frame clones only, not all of them. The repertoire holds roughly 50,000 clones, 85% to 95% seen once, with 17% in the top ten. Sequencing was performed on CD8+ T cells sorted from blood. These receptors all stem from a human donor in good health.

The chain couples TRBV28 to TRBJ1-5; no definite D call. CDR1 MDHEN and CDR2 SYDVKM come from the germline V gene. Trimming left V 3 bases short and J 4 bases short, with 22 bases between. This CDR3 is built from 18 residues. CDR3 in DNA: TGTGCCAGCAGTTTCGATTCGGCGCAGACGTACTATAATCAGCCCCAGCATTTT. It yields the protein CASSFDSAQTYYNQPQHF.

This clone has just one count. The V and J genes are TRBV6-5 and TRBJ2-5, with TRBD2 matching over 8 bases. The assigned J gene may be wrong: the sequence end matches TRBJ2-7 better. Germline V gene data show CDR1 as MNHEY and CDR2 as SVGAGI. The CDR3 length is 14 residues. The CDR3 sequence: CASSPGTRTYEQYF. Here the CDR3 DNA reads TGTGCCAGCAGCCCCGGGACTAGGACCTACGAGCAGTACTTC.

CDR3 loop: CASSLQGAPPTSTDTQYF. CDR3 coding DNA: TGCGCCAGCAGCTTACAGGGGGCGCCCCCGACTAGCACAGATACGCAGTATTTT. The V and J genes are TRBV5-1 and TRBJ2-3; 9 positions match TRBD1. This CDR3 spans 18 amino acids. V was clipped by 2 bases and J by 0 bases; unmatched bases: 10. Germline V gene sequence: CDR1 SGHRS, CDR2 YFSETQ.

The chain combines TRBV7-9 with TRBJ2-7; tentative D call: TRBD2 (5 bases). Germline assignment: CDR1 SEHNR and CDR2 FQNEAQ (reference sequence). The CDR3 runs 15 residues. Trimming shortened V by 1 base and J by 4 bases, and 14 bases separated the two germline ends. In nucleotides, the CDR3 is TGTGCCAGCAGCTTAGGAGGGCTGGCCTTTTACGAGCAGTACTTC. It codes for CASSLGGLAFYEQYF.

The table lists this clone with a count of one. The V gene is TRBV9, the J gene TRBJ2-2, with 7 bases matching TRBD2. The CDR3 is made up of 17 amino acids. V trimming: 2 bases; J trimming: 4 bases; junction bases outside the gene matches: 11. CDR1 is SGDLS and CDR2 is YYNGEE in the germline V gene. The CDR3 sequence is CASSVGGSAGVTGELFF. The CDR3 coding sequence is TGTGCCAGCAGCGTCGGAGGCTCTGCGGGAGTCACCGGGGAGCTGTTTTTT.

V and J are TRBV10-1 and TRBJ2-1, with 12 bases fitting TRBD2. CDR1 WNHNN and CDR2 SYGVQD come from the germline V gene (reference sequence). The CDR3 is 19 residues long. Trimming cost V 2 bases and J 3 bases; bases outside gene matches: 11. CDR3 in DNA: TGCGCCAGCAGTGAGAGTTTTTTGACTAGCGGGAGTATCTACAATGAGCAGTTCTTC. Its translation: CASSESFLTSGSIYNEQFF.

The gene calls are TRBV5-4 and TRBJ2-1; TRBD2 agrees at 8 bases. The CDR3 totals 16 residues. The V gene's germline CDR1 is SGHNT and CDR2 YYREEE (reference sequence). The junction had 9 bases not matched to a gene; V was cut back by 0 bases and J by 7 bases. The DNA of the CDR3 is TGTGCCAGCAGCTTGGGTGGCTGGGGCGGGAGGAATGAGCAGTTCTTC. Its translation is CASSLGGWGGRNEQFF.

The rearrangement links TRBV7-9 to TRBJ2-7; a possible D gene is TRBD2 (6 bases). V was trimmed by 3 bases and J by 0 bases, leaving 9 bases between them. Germline V gives CDR1 SEHNR, CDR2 FQNEAQ (reference sequence). CDR3 size: 14 residues. In DNA, the CDR3 is TGTGCCAGCAGCTTGGGACTCAGCTCCTACGAGCAGTACTTC. Translation: CASSLGLSSYEQYF.

The CDR3 DNA sequence: TGTGCCAGCACCTTAACAGCGGGGGGCTCCAAAAACATTCAGTACTTC. Translated, it gives CASTLTAGGSKNIQYF. The J gene is TRBJ2-4, the V gene TRBV27; 9 bases agree with TRBD2. V was pared by 7 bases and J by 2 bases, with 9 bases of the junction left unmatched. The CDR3 sequence is 16 residues long. From germline, CDR1 is MNHEY and CDR2 SMNVEV (reference sequence).

The chain recombines TRBV9 with TRBJ2-3; D unclear. This CDR3 is built from 14 residues. V lost 3 bases and J 2 bases, leaving 10 bases between the germline ends. The germline gives CDR1 SGDLS, CDR2 YYNGEE. This chain's CDR3 is CASSASDYTDTQYF. CDR3 DNA sequence: TGTGCCAGCAGCGCATCCGATTACACAGATACGCAGTATTTT.

The chain links TRBV13 to TRBJ2-7; D assignment may be TRBD1 or TRBD2 (6 bases each). This CDR3 region has 14 residues. The V end lost 5 bases, the J end lost 4 bases, and 15 bases lay between the germline ends. Germline assignment: CDR1 PRHDT and CDR2 FYEKMQ (reference sequence). The CDR3, as DNA: TGTGCCAGCAGCACGGGGGACATCTCTTACGAGCAGTACTTC. Amino acid sequence: CASSTGDISYEQYF.

The chain is built from TRBV13 and TRBJ1-2; 7 bases are shared with TRBD1. The length of the CDR3 is 16 residues. CDR1 is PRHDT, CDR2 FYEKMQ, per germline (reference sequence). J was trimmed by 10 bases and V by 5 bases; bases with no gene match: 19. The CDR3 sequence is CASSNILGGPDRNYTF. Here the CDR3 DNA reads TGTGCCAGCAGCAATATCCTAGGGGGCCCAGATCGAAACTACACCTTC.

The J gene is TRBJ2-5, the V gene TRBV14; 8 positions agree with TRBD2. The CDR3 has 15 residues. CDR1 and CDR2 (germline): SGHDN, FVKESK. V shed 4 bases and J 7 bases; nucleotides not matched to a gene: 11. The CDR3 DNA sequence: TGTGCCAGCAGCCCCTCAACCGGGACTAGAATGACCCAGTACTTC. It is translated as CASSPSTGTRMTQYF.

This clone was detected once. The J gene is TRBJ2-4, the V gene TRBV6-1, with TRBD1 matching 8 bases. This CDR3 has 17 residues. The V and J ends lost 4 bases and 7 bases, in that order; junction bases with no gene match: 15. Germline V gene lookup returns CDR1 MNHNS and CDR2 SASEGT. The CDR3 spells CASSAPLGGRGRNIQYF. CDR3 bases: TGTGCCAGCAGTGCACCTCTTGGGGGCAGGGGGCGGAACATTCAGTACTTC.

The chain carries TRBV29-1 and TRBJ2-3, with TRBD2 matching 7 bases. V dropped 3 bases and J dropped 2; count of bases not matched to a gene: 11. The CDR3 is made up of 16 amino acids. CDR1 and CDR2 from the germline V gene are SQVTM and ANQGSEA. The CDR3 sequence: CSVEGSSGSHTDTQYF. The CDR3 region has the DNA TGCAGCGTTGAGGGTTCTAGCGGATCCCACACAGATACGCAGTATTTT.

This clone was counted only a few times. V gene TRBV27 combines with J gene TRBJ2-1, with D uncertain. V was clipped by 2 bases and J by 5 bases, with 10 bases between them. The CDR3 covers 14 residues. Germline V gene lookup returns CDR1 MNHEY and CDR2 SMNVEV (reference sequence). The CDR3 nucleotides read TGTGCCAGCAGTTTAGTACACAATAACAATGAGCAGTTCTTC. Translating it yields CASSLVHNNNEQFF.

Details on this clone: This CDR3 is also generated by other DNA sequences in the sample. The chain couples TRBV9 to TRBJ2-1; a weak D match, TRBD2 (5 bases). The CDR3 is 15 residues long. The germline V gene has CDR1 SGDLS and CDR2 YYNGEE. The V end was cut by 4 bases, the J end by 0 bases, with 11 bases between. The CDR3 sequence is CASSPSGSSYNEQFF. The CDR3 region has the DNA TGTGCCAGCAGCCCCAGCGGCAGCTCCTACAATGAGCAGTTCTTC.

Only one count was recorded for this clone. The V gene is TRBV10-2, the J gene TRBJ1-5; no clear D gene. Per the germline V gene, CDR1 is WSHSY and CDR2 is SAAADI. Trimming stripped 3 bases from V and 5 bases from J, with 8 bases between. This CDR3 has 13 amino acids. CDR3 residues: CASSESSYQPQHF. In nucleotides, the CDR3 is TGCGCCAGCAGTGAAAGCAGTTATCAGCCCCAGCATTTT.

The chain uses TRBV7-9 and TRBJ2-5, with a possible D match to TRBD1 (5 bases). Germline loops: CDR1 SEHNR, CDR2 FQNEAQ (reference sequence). V was clipped by 5 bases and J by 5 bases, with 9 bases between them. The CDR3 totals 12 residues. The CDR3 protein is CASSRKGETQYF. The CDR3 coding sequence is TGTGCCAGCAGCCGAAAGGGGGAGACCCAGTACTTC.

This chain uses TRBV27 with TRBJ2-3; TRBD1 or TRBD2 may be the D gene (5 bases each). This CDR3 is 15 amino acids long. Germline V gene lookup returns CDR1 MNHEY and CDR2 SMNVEV (reference sequence). Trimming removed 5 bases from V and 2 bases from J, with 14 bases in between. The CDR3 region has the DNA TGTGCCAGCAGTGCCCGGGGCCTTCCCACAGATACGCAGTATTTT. This encodes CASSARGLPTDTQYF.

V gene TRBV7-2 combines with J gene TRBJ2-2, with D tentatively TRBD1 (5 bases). V was clipped by 5 bases and J by 4 bases, with 8 bases between them. Germline CDR1 is SGHTA and CDR2 is FQGNSA. The CDR3 is made up of 13 amino acids. The DNA of the CDR3 is TGTGCCAGCAGCCTAGACAGCACCGGGGAGCTGTTTTTT. Protein: CASSLDSTGELFF.

The chain employs TRBV28 and TRBJ2-5; D possibly corresponds to TRBD2 (6 bases). There are 14 residues in the CDR3. V was shortened by 4 bases and J by 5 bases, with 14 bases between the two germline ends. From germline, CDR1 is MDHEN and CDR2 SYDVKM. CDR3 in amino acids: CASSWGGAGETQYF. The CDR3 bases are TGTGCCAGCAGTTGGGGCGGGGCGGGGGAGACCCAGTACTTC.

The rearrangement uses TRBV25-1 and TRBJ2-7, with D perhaps TRBD1 (5 bases). Germline assignment: CDR1 MGHDK and CDR2 SYGVNS. V lost 8 bases and J 1 base, leaving 15 bases between the germline ends. The CDR3 is made up of 14 amino acids. The CDR3 protein is CASAGSHGSYEQYF. CDR3 sequence (DNA): TGTGCCAGCGCAGGGTCCCACGGGTCCTACGAGCAGTACTTC.

With respect to this clone: Because the CDR3's place on the DNA is in doubt, the DNA is left out and the CDR3 is given as listed by TCRdb. The V and J genes are TRBV5-5 and TRBJ1-1. CDR1 and CDR2 from the germline V gene are SGHKS and YYEKEE (reference sequence). The CDR3 contains 14 residues when both ends are counted. This CDR3 reads CASSLTFGGTEAFF.

The chain combines TRBV7-9 with TRBJ2-1; D is undetermined. V lost 5 bases and J lost 12, with 23 bases in between. The CDR3 is made up of 15 amino acids. Per germline, CDR1 SEHNR and CDR2 FQNEAQ (reference sequence). DNA of the CDR3: TGTGCCAGCAGCCCGCAACTCCCCGCCTGGTTGGGGCAGTTCTTC. Protein product: CASSPQLPAWLGQFF.

The V and J genes are TRBV28 and TRBJ2-2; 9 nucleotides align to TRBD1. Germline values: CDR1 MDHEN, CDR2 SYDVKM. J was trimmed by 3 bases and V by 5 bases; bases with no gene match: 7. The CDR3 length is 16 residues. CDR3 coding DNA: TGTGCCAGCAGTCAGGACAGGGGTATTCACACCGGGGAGCTGTTTTTT. Protein: CASSQDRGIHTGELFF.

This rearrangement joins TRBV5-6 to TRBJ2-7, with D perhaps matching TRBD2 (6 bases). There are 13 residues in the CDR3. Germline V lookup: CDR1 SGHDT, CDR2 YYEEEE. The ends were cut back, 4 bases at V and 5 bases at J, with 13 bases in the middle. The CDR3 sequence: CASSKGLENEQYF. Here the CDR3 DNA reads TGTGCCAGCAGCAAGGGACTGGAGAACGAGCAGTACTTC.

The rearrangement joins TRBV11-2 to TRBJ2-7; the D gene is possibly TRBD1 (6 bases). Germline values: CDR1 SGHAT, CDR2 FQNNGV. The CDR3 has 14 residues. The V gene lost 4 bases and the J gene lost 3 bases, with 13 bases spanning the gap. The CDR3 DNA sequence: TGTGCCAGCAGCTCCGGACAGACTTACTACGAGCAGTACTTC. Residues: CASSSGQTYYEQYF.

V is TRBV20-1 and J is TRBJ1-2; D is undetermined. The CDR3 has 10 residues. V was shortened by 3 bases and J by 6 bases, with 5 bases between the two germline ends. CDR1 is DFQATT, CDR2 SNEGSKA, per germline (reference sequence). CDR3 sequence reads: CSASWDGYTF. CDR3 DNA sequence: TGCAGTGCTAGCTGGGATGGCTACACCTTC.

There are a few counts of this clone. CDR3 residues: CASSPIPGRWDQPQHF. The DNA of the CDR3 is TGTGCCAGCAGTCCTATTCCAGGGCGGTGGGATCAGCCCCAGCATTTT. The V call is TRBV28, the J call TRBJ1-5; the D gene is possibly TRBD1 (5 bases). CDR1 is MDHEN and CDR2 is SYDVKM in the germline V gene. V was cut by 5 bases and J by 5 bases, with 19 bases left in between. The CDR3 runs to 16 residues.